The rows below give T cell receptor beta chains drawn from one sample of a study of CD8+CD57+ T cells in acquired aplastic anemia. MiXCR, run by TCRdb on the reads, gives a single entry per CDR3 protein. The sample contains about 110,000 distinct CDR3 sequences, about half of which appear only once. The sequencing sample was made of sorted CD4+, CD8+, or CD8+CD57+ T cells (not recorded which) from PBMCs. These receptors were taken from a human donor in good health, serving as a control. Both conserved end residues are part of each CDR3. A D gene is named only where the DNA matches it firmly. Where a row states a size, it is once, few, many or the class of an expanded clone; other rows omit it.

j_gene,v_gene,d_gene,abundance,CDR3aa,CDR3nt
TRBJ2-5,TRBV7-6,TRBD2,many,CASSFGDLGGDKIQETQYF,TGTGCCAGCAGCTTTGGCGATCTTGGGGGGGATAAGATCCAAGAGACCCAGTACTTC
TRBJ2-1,TRBV2,TRBD2,-,CASTPDSGILLGTNEQFF,TGTGCCAGCACTCCTGATAGCGGGATACTCCTGGGGACCAATGAGCAGTTCTTC
TRBJ1-5,TRBV6-5,-,-,CASSSPQGWGNQPQHF,TGTGCCAGCAGTTCCCCACAGGGCTGGGGCAATCAGCCCCAGCATTTT
TRBJ1-2,TRBV11-3,-,-,CASSQVNRNDGYTF,TGTGCCAGCAGCCAAGTCAACAGGAACGATGGCTACACCTTC
TRBJ1-6,TRBV30,-,many,CAWSIGNSPLHF,TGTGCCTGGAGTATCGGAAATTCACCCCTCCACTTT
TRBJ2-1,TRBV6-5,-,few,CASSYLSENYNEQFF,TGTGCCAGCAGTTACTTATCAGAAAACTACAATGAGCAGTTCTTC
TRBJ1-4,TRBV20-1,-,-,CSARQASGEKLFF,TGCAGTGCTAGACAGGCCTCCGGTGAAAAACTGTTTTTT
TRBJ2-5,TRBV24-1,-,-,CATSEAGAKETQYF,TGTGCCACCAGTGAGGCAGGGGCTAAAGAGACCCAGTACTTC
TRBJ2-5,TRBV24-1,-,few,CATSDLVETQYF,TGTGCCACCAGTGATCTAGTAGAGACCCAGTACTTC
TRBJ2-1,TRBV9,TRBD1,many,CASSVGQGPYNEQFF,TGTGCCAGCAGCGTAGGACAGGGCCCCTACAATGAGCAGTTCTTC
TRBJ1-1,TRBV6-2/TRBV6-3,-,few,CASSALYSPNTEAFF,TGTGCCAGCAGTGCCCTTTACAGTCCGAACACTGAAGCTTTCTTT
TRBJ1-1,TRBV6-1,-,-,CANRGGPHTEAFF,TGTGCCAACAGAGGGGGACCGCACACTGAAGCTTTCTTT
TRBJ1-2,TRBV10-3,-,-,CAISESGGGGYTF,TGTGCCATCAGTGAGTCGGGGGGGGGTGGCTACACCTTC
TRBJ1-5,TRBV20-1,TRBD1,many,CSARDAAGGVGQPQHF,TGCAGTGCTAGAGATGCCGCAGGGGGCGTCGGTCAGCCCCAGCATTTT
TRBJ2-7,TRBV7-2,TRBD2,-,CASSFGLAGAYEQYF,TGTGCCAGCAGCTTCGGACTAGCGGGGGCCTACGAGCAGTACTTC
TRBJ2-7,TRBV3-1,TRBD1,-,CASSPRQGGTGYEQYF,TGTGCCAGCAGCCCTCGACAGGGCGGTACGGGGTACGAGCAGTACTTC
TRBJ1-3,TRBV2,-,-,CASSTAGNTIYF,TGTGCCAGCAGCACAGCTGGAAACACCATATATTTT
TRBJ1-4,TRBV10-3,-,-,CAISEMGATNEKLFF,TGTGCCATCAGTGAGATGGGGGCTACTAATGAAAAACTGTTTTTT